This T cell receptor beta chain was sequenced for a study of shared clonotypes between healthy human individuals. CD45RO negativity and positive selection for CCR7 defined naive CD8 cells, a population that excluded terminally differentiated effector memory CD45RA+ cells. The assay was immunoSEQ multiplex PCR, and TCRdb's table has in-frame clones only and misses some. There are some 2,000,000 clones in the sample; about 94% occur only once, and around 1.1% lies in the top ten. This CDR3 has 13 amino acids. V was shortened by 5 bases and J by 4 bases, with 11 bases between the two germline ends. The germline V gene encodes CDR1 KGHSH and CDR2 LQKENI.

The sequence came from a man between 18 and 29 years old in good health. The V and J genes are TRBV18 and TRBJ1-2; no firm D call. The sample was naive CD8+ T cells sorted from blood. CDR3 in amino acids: CASSGQDGYGYTF. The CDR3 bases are TGTGCCAGCTCAGGTCAGGACGGCTATGGCTACACCTTC.